A single sample is the source of the 8 T cell receptor beta chains below, sequenced in a study of CD8 T cells in ankylosing spondylitis. Notes on the study in general: One TCR beta motif, made up of roughly 8 highly homologous variants, appeared characteristic of ankylosing spondylitis blood.

These receptors have no identified antigens. One entry per CDR3 protein, called by TCRdb with MiXCR from the 5' RACE reads. The sample lists about 840,000 distinct CDR3 sequences, approximately 12% occurring once. Sequencing was done on a sample of blood, either unsorted or a sorted T cell fraction (not recorded which). Every receptor here comes from a male donor with ankylosing spondylitis.

This clonotype came up many times. The CDR3 region has the DNA TGCGCCAGCAGCTTGTTTAGCGGCCAAGAGACCCAGTACTTC. Its protein is CASSLFSGQETQYF. V is TRBV5-1 and J is TRBJ2-5, with a tentative D call TRBD2 (6 bases). V was cut by 1 base and J by 1 base, with 8 bases left in between. CDR3 length equals 14 residues. The V gene's germline CDR1 is SGHRS and CDR2 YFSETQ.

The chain employs TRBV4-3 and TRBJ2-7; 14 bases fit TRBD2. The V and J ends lost 5 bases and 5 bases, in that order; junction bases with no gene match: 2. Germline CDR1 is LGHNA and CDR2 is YSLEER. This CDR3 region has 14 residues. The CDR3 here is CASSWGLAGDEQYF. CDR3 bases: TGCGCCAGCAGCTGGGGACTAGCGGGAGACGAGCAGTACTTC.

This clonotype turned up a few times. This chain joins TRBV4-2 and TRBJ2-7, with 8 bases fitting TRBD2. There are 15 residues in the CDR3. V shed 3 bases and J 3 bases; nucleotides not matched to a gene: 7. CDR1 is LGHNA and CDR2 is YNFKEQ in the germline V gene. Here the CDR3 reads CASSHASAGVYEQYF. CDR3 DNA sequence: TGTGCCAGCAGCCACGCCTCAGCGGGGGTCTACGAGCAGTACTTC.

This clonotype was recorded a few times. The rearrangement uses TRBV3-1 and TRBJ2-7, with a tentative D call TRBD2 (5 bases). In germline, CDR1 is LGHDT, CDR2 YNNKEL (reference sequence). V lost 0 bases and J 6 bases, leaving 9 bases between the germline ends. This CDR3 is 13 amino acids long. The DNA of the CDR3 is TGTGCCAGCAGCCAAGAAAGGAGGTCCGAGCAGTACTTC. Translating gives CASSQERRSEQYF.

The chain uses TRBV12-3 or TRBV12-4 and TRBJ1-5; the match to TRBD1 covers 9 bases. V lost 6 bases, J lost 7 bases, and 10 bases stayed unmatched. The CDR3 loop spans 15 amino acids. This CDR3 reads CASRKGQGLTQPQHF. The DNA for the CDR3 is TGTGCCAGCAGGAAAGGACAGGGGTTGACCCAGCCCCAGCATTTT.

Only one count was recorded for this clonotype. This chain joins TRBV20-1 and TRBJ2-3, with 11 bases fitting TRBD2. CDR3 length equals 16 residues. CDR1 and CDR2 (germline): DFQATT, SNEGSKA (reference sequence). V was clipped by 1 base and J by 1 base; unmatched bases: 4. The CDR3 loop reads CSARAASGGRTDTQYF. Here the CDR3 DNA reads TGCAGTGCTAGAGCGGCTAGCGGGGGGCGCACAGATACGCAGTATTTT.

The J gene is TRBJ1-1, the V gene TRBV6-5; D unclear. Germline V gene sequence: CDR1 MNHEY, CDR2 SVGAGI. Deletions cut 2 bases from V and 0 bases from J, with 10 bases between. The CDR3 covers 15 residues. The CDR3 bases are TGTGCCAGCAGTTACCTTCCCAGCTTGAACACTGAAGCTTTCTTT. This translates into CASSYLPSLNTEAFF.

The genes are TRBV20-1 and TRBJ1-5; D is perhaps TRBD1 (6 bases). CDR3 length: 15 amino acids. Trimming took 0 bases from V and 1 from J, leaving 10 bases between them. Germline lookup yields CDR1 DFQATT and CDR2 SNEGSKA (reference sequence). Written as DNA, the CDR3 is TGCAGTGCTAGAGATCGCGGACAGAGCAATCAGCCCCAGCATTTT. Translating it yields CSARDRGQSNQPQHF.